These 27 T cell receptor beta chains were sequenced from one sample in a study of blood T cell repertoires in COVID-19 (dated by TCRdb to about 2020). The library was built by means of the immunoSEQ multiplex PCR assay. Here the immuneACCESS table is served through TCRdb, limited to in-frame sequences with V and J called. Missing clones are a known gap in these copies; in checked studies unresolved V genes cover under half, and the rest lacks a known reason. This sample is represented by 160,000 or so clones; approximately 80% of them were singletons. Jointly, the top ten make up 13% to 15% of the sample. Material for sequencing was PBMCs or T cells enriched from blood (not recorded which). Every receptor here comes from a man aged 50-59 years who had recovered from COVID-19.

The chain combines TRBV3-1 (or the pseudogene TRBV3-2) with TRBJ2-7; tentative D call: TRBD1 (6 bases). Trimming took off 1 base at V and 3 bases at J, with 13 bases between the two ends. This CDR3 is built from 15 residues. Germline V gene sequence: CDR1 LGHDT, CDR2 YNNKEL (reference sequence). CDR3 amino acids: CASSQGQGMIYEQYF. CDR3 DNA: TGTGCCAGCAGCCAAGGGCAGGGGATGATCTACGAGCAGTACTTC.

This chain uses TRBV30 with TRBJ1-6; possible D gene TRBD1, 6 bases. With 5 bases removed from V and 7 bases from J, the gap between germline ends came to 12 bases. The CDR3 runs 13 residues. Germline V gene data show CDR1 as GTSNPN and CDR2 as SVGIG (reference sequence). The CDR3 DNA reads TGTGCCTGGGCGGACAGTGGGAATTCACCCCTCCACTTT. Translating it yields CAWADSGNSPLHF. The whole variable domain, remainder taken from reference TRBV30 and TRBJ1-6, is SQTIHQWPATLVQPVGSPLSLECTVEGTSNPNLYWYRQAAGRGLQLLFYSVGIGQISSEVPQNLSASRPQDRQFILSSKKLLLSDSGFYLCAWADSGNSPLHFGNGTRLTVT.

The genes are TRBV19 and TRBJ1-5; no firm D call. There are 15 residues in the CDR3. CDR1 LNHDA and CDR2 SQIVND come from the germline V gene (reference sequence). Trimming cost V 3 bases and J 2 bases, with 11 bases left between them. The chain's CDR3 is CASSMGFRGNQPQHF. CDR3 in DNA: TGTGCCAGTAGTATGGGTTTTCGGGGCAATCAGCCCCAGCATTTT.

This chain uses TRBV11-2 with TRBJ2-7, with 10 positions matching TRBD1. CDR1 and CDR2 (germline): SGHAT, FQNNGV. The J segment lost 5 bases and the V segment lost 4 bases, leaving 2 bases of the junction unmatched. The CDR3 is 13 amino acids. CDR3: CASSSGQGNEQYF. The CDR3 region has the DNA TGTGCCAGCAGCTCGGGACAGGGGAACGAGCAGTACTTC.

The genes are TRBV5-1 and TRBJ2-5; possibly TRBD2 for D (6 bases). V shed 0 bases and J shed 5 bases, with 17 bases lying between them. Germline loops: CDR1 SGHRS, CDR2 YFSETQ. This CDR3 comprises 16 residues. The CDR3 sequence is CASSLAFGGGGETQYF. Here the CDR3 DNA reads TGCGCCAGCAGCTTGGCTTTCGGGGGAGGTGGTGAGACCCAGTACTTC. The whole variable domain, filled in from reference TRBV5-1 and TRBJ2-5, reads KAGVTQTPRYLIKTRGQQVTLSCSPISGHRSVSWYQQTPGQGLQFLFEYFSETQRNKGNFPGRFSGRQFSNSRSEMNVSTLELGDSALYLCASSLAFGGGGETQYFGPGTRLLVL.

The rearrangement joins TRBV6-5 to TRBJ1-4; possibly TRBD1 for D (6 bases). Germline V gene sequence: CDR1 MNHEY, CDR2 SVGAGI. The CDR3 runs 15 residues. V was trimmed by 7 bases and J by 7 bases, leaving 19 bases between them. The CDR3 is CASTPGGAGFEKLFF. CDR3 DNA sequence: TGTGCCAGCACCCCTGGGGGGGCAGGCTTTGAAAAACTGTTTTTT.

The V and J genes are TRBV19 and TRBJ2-1; 11 nucleotides align to TRBD2. The germline V gene encodes CDR1 LNHDA and CDR2 SQIVND (reference sequence). V trimming: 5 bases; J trimming: 0 bases; junction bases outside the gene matches: 12. CDR3 length: 19 residues. The CDR3 loop reads CASSARGLAGASSYNEQFF. The CDR3 DNA is TGTGCCAGTAGTGCACGAGGACTAGCGGGCGCAAGCTCCTACAATGAGCAGTTCTTC.

The V and J genes are TRBV30 and TRBJ1-2; D may be TRBD1 (5 bases). V was shortened by 1 base and J by 8 bases, with 17 bases between the two germline ends. CDR3 length: 14 residues. Germline lookup yields CDR1 GTSNPN and CDR2 SVGIG (reference sequence). CDR3 region: CAWSAFTGWQGYTF. The CDR3 nucleotides are TGTGCCTGGAGTGCATTCACAGGCTGGCAAGGCTACACCTTC.

The J gene is TRBJ1-6, the V gene TRBV5-6, with TRBD1 matching 7 bases. The junction had 2 bases not matched to a gene; V was cut back by 5 bases and J by 6 bases. The CDR3 is 13 amino acids. CDR1 is SGHDT, CDR2 YYEEEE, per germline. CDR3 region: CASSRQGNSPLHF. The CDR3, as DNA: TGTGCCAGCAGTCGACAGGGTAATTCACCCCTCCACTTT.

This clone was found a few times. J is TRBJ1-5 and V is TRBV24-1, with D possibly being TRBD1 (6 bases). Looked up from germline, CDR1 is KGHDR and CDR2 is SFDVKD. The V gene lost 3 bases and the J gene lost 0 bases, with 26 bases spanning the gap. The CDR3 extends over 21 amino acids. The CDR3 region is CATSDPSRGAGNSNSNQPQHF. CDR3 DNA: TGTGCCACCAGTGATCCCAGTCGGGGGGCAGGGAATTCAAATAGCAATCAGCCCCAGCATTTT.

The chain recombines TRBV2 with TRBJ2-1, with unresolved D. Trimming removed 9 bases from V and 7 bases from J, with 13 bases in between. CDR3 length: 12 residues. Germline CDR1 reads SNHLY; CDR2 reads FYNNEI. The CDR3 reads CARKRPGNEQFF. CDR3 nucleotide sequence: TGTGCCAGGAAACGACCCGGGAATGAGCAGTTCTTC.

This clone occurred a few times. The CDR3, as DNA: TGTGCCAGCAGCGTCAATCGACAGGGTGGCTACACCTTC. Its protein is CASSVNRQGGYTF. The rearrangement joins TRBV9 to TRBJ1-2; 7 bases align to TRBD1. Germline CDR1 reads SGDLS; CDR2 reads YYNGEE. The V segment lost 2 bases and the J segment 7 bases; nucleotides outside the gene matches: 5. The CDR3 is made up of 13 amino acids.

The chain joins TRBV14 to TRBJ1-1, with D perhaps matching TRBD1 (5 bases). CDR1 and CDR2 from the germline V gene are SGHDN and FVKESK. The CDR3 spans 15 residues. Trimming took 4 bases from V and 4 from J, leaving 16 bases between them. The DNA for the CDR3 is TGTGCCAGCAGCCCCTCGGGCAGGGAGGGCACTGAAGCTTTCTTT. Translating gives CASSPSGREGTEAFF. The variable domain in full, completed from reference TRBV14 and TRBJ1-1, reads EAGVTQFPSHSVIEKGQTVTLRCDPISGHDNLYWYRRVMGKEIKFLLHFVKESKQDESGMPNNRFLAERTGGTYSTLKVQPAELEDSGVYFCASSPSGREGTEAFFGQGTRLTVV.

The chain recombines TRBV5-1 with TRBJ1-2, with D perhaps matching TRBD1 (5 bases). Germline values: CDR1 SGHRS, CDR2 YFSETQ. V was shortened by 1 base and J by 7 bases, with 17 bases between the two germline ends. The CDR3 has 15 amino acids. The CDR3 nucleotides read TGCGCCAGCAGCTTGAGGTCGTTGGGGGAGGGTGGCTACACCTTC. This translates into CASSLRSLGEGGYTF.

The V and J genes are TRBV6-5 and TRBJ2-3; no firm D call. The CDR3 totals 14 residues. Germline V gene data show CDR1 as MNHEY and CDR2 as SVGAGI. The V end was cut by 7 bases, the J end by 5 bases, with 16 bases between. The chain's CDR3 is CASTVARKEDTQYF. The CDR3 DNA reads TGTGCCAGCACCGTAGCCAGAAAGGAAGATACGCAGTATTTT.

The chain combines TRBV5-1 with TRBJ1-3; possibly TRBD1 for D (5 bases). V was clipped by 4 bases and J by 0 bases, with 17 bases between them. In germline, CDR1 is SGHRS, CDR2 YFSETQ. There are 17 residues in the CDR3. Here the CDR3 reads CASSLFGRQNSGNTIYF. CDR3 DNA: TGCGCCAGCAGCCTGTTTGGAAGACAGAACTCTGGAAACACCATATATTTT. Together with reference TRBV5-1 and TRBJ1-3, the CDR3 gives the full variable domain: KAGVTQTPRYLIKTRGQQVTLSCSPISGHRSVSWYQQTPGQGLQFLFEYFSETQRNKGNFPGRFSGRQFSNSRSEMNVSTLELGDSALYLCASSLFGRQNSGNTIYFGEGSWLTVV.

The chain recombines TRBV10-3 with TRBJ1-6; maybe TRBD1 (6 bases). V was cut by 10 bases and J by 6 bases, with 13 bases left in between. Germline V gene sequence: CDR1 ENHRY, CDR2 SYGVKD. The CDR3 is 13 residues long. In nucleotides, the CDR3 is TGTGCCACGAATCAGGACAGTAATTCACCCCTCCACTTT. Its translation: CATNQDSNSPLHF.

The chain uses TRBV7-2 and TRBJ2-5, with D possibly matching TRBD1 (6 bases). Trimming stripped 6 bases from V and 5 bases from J, with 16 bases between. Germline lookup yields CDR1 SGHTA and CDR2 FQGNSA. CDR3 size: 14 residues. Here the CDR3 DNA reads TGTGCCAGCAGTTCCGGGCGAAGGGGGGAGACCCAGTACTTC. This encodes CASSSGRRGETQYF.

V gene TRBV3-1 (or the pseudogene TRBV3-2) combines with J gene TRBJ2-3; D is unclear. Germline CDR1 and CDR2: LGHDT and YNNKEL (reference sequence). The CDR3 extends over 13 amino acids. The V end was cut by 1 base, the J end by 6 bases, with 8 bases between. CDR3 nucleotides: TGTGCCAGCAGCCAAGGTCCTGTGGATACGCAGTATTTT. Its protein is CASSQGPVDTQYF.

The genes are TRBV18 and TRBJ2-3, with D tentatively TRBD1 (6 bases). Per germline, CDR1 KGHSH and CDR2 LQKENI. This CDR3 is built from 15 residues. V was pared by 6 bases and J by 2 bases, with 15 bases between. The CDR3 protein is CASSLQGGITDTQYF. In DNA form, the CDR3 reads TGTGCCAGCTCTCTCCAAGGGGGTATCACAGATACGCAGTATTTT.

The chain is built from TRBV6-1 and TRBJ2-4; no clear D. CDR1 is MNHNS, CDR2 SASEGT, per germline. V lost 3 bases to trimming and J lost 0 bases, with 12 bases between them. The CDR3 has 16 amino acids. Written as DNA, the CDR3 is TGTGCCAGCAGTGAGAGGAGCATGCTAGCCAAAAACATTCAGTACTTC. Its protein product is CASSERSMLAKNIQYF.

The chain couples TRBV18 to TRBJ2-1, with D perhaps matching TRBD2 (6 bases). Trimming took 3 bases from V and 6 from J, leaving 18 bases between them. Germline V lookup: CDR1 KGHSH, CDR2 LQKENI. The CDR3 totals 16 residues. As DNA, the CDR3 is TGTGCCAGCTCACCCGGGACTTCTCCTCGTATCAATGAGCAGTTCTTC. Protein product: CASSPGTSPRINEQFF.

The chain employs TRBV4-1 and TRBJ2-3; 7 positions agree with TRBD1. The CDR3 covers 16 residues. Looked up from germline, CDR1 is MGHRA and CDR2 is YSYEKL. Trimming cost V 3 bases and J 6 bases; bases outside gene matches: 12. This CDR3 reads CASSQPDRAPGDTQYF. CDR3 nucleotide sequence: TGCGCCAGCAGCCAGCCCGACAGGGCGCCAGGGGATACGCAGTATTTT.

V is TRBV4-1 and J is TRBJ1-4, with D uncertain. This CDR3 region has 13 residues. Germline CDR1 MGHRA, CDR2 YSYEKL. V was trimmed by 4 bases and J by 8 bases, leaving 11 bases between them. CDR3 in amino acids: CASSPPGSEKLFF. The CDR3 region has the DNA TGCGCCAGCAGCCCCCCGGGGAGCGAAAAACTGTTTTTT.

This clone is a singleton in its sample. V gene TRBV6-5 combines with J gene TRBJ2-3; 8 positions match TRBD2. The CDR3 contains 13 residues. Unmatched junction bases numbered 3, after V lost 7 bases and J lost 3 bases. The germline V gene has CDR1 MNHEY and CDR2 SVGAGI. The DNA for the CDR3 is TGTGCCAGCACGGGGGGGCATACAGATACGCAGTATTTT. Protein sequence: CASTGGHTDTQYF.

The chain recombines TRBV6-4 with TRBJ2-1; 9 bases map to TRBD2. Germline loops: CDR1 MRHNA, CDR2 SNTAGT. Trimming cost V 5 bases and J 1 base; bases outside gene matches: 6. The CDR3 totals 16 residues. The CDR3 sequence: CASSPGLAASYNEQFF. CDR3 bases: TGTGCCAGCAGTCCGGGACTAGCCGCTTCCTACAATGAGCAGTTCTTC.

This clone was recorded once. The V gene is TRBV3-1 (or the pseudogene TRBV3-2), the J gene TRBJ2-3; the D gene is possibly TRBD2 (7 bases). This CDR3 has 15 amino acids. Germline CDR1 LGHDT, CDR2 YNNKEL (reference sequence). The V end lost 4 bases, the J end lost 6 bases, and 17 bases lay between the germline ends. The CDR3 DNA reads TGTGCCAGCAGCCGCTTAGGGGGGGCCGGGGATACGCAGTATTTT. Its translation: CASSRLGGAGDTQYF.